The 30 T cell receptor beta chains given below trace back to one sample, sequenced in a study of identifying expanded T cells in peripheral blood. Repertoires were generated with immunoSEQ multiplex PCR, while TCRdb's copy carries only in-frame clones and drops some. Found here are about 130,000 clones, around nine tenths of them singletons; the top ten hold about 8%. Sequenced input: blood. These receptors were collected from a person between 18 and 75 years old in good health.

For the CDR3, the DNA is TGTGCCAGCAGCCAGGATTTTTTGGAGACCCAGTACTTC. It translates to CASSQDFLETQYF. The chain couples TRBV14 to TRBJ2-5; D is undetermined. The CDR3 totals 13 residues. Germline lookup yields CDR1 SGHDN and CDR2 FVKESK. Trimming pared 3 bases from V and 5 bases from J, leaving 10 bases between.

The genes are TRBV30 and TRBJ1-2; D not resolved. V shed 0 bases and J shed 5 bases, with 19 bases lying between them. CDR1 is GTSNPN and CDR2 is SVGIG in the germline V gene (reference sequence). The CDR3 is 16 amino acids. CDR3 nucleotide sequence: TGTGCCTGGAGTGTACCCCCCAGCGACTCTCTATATGGCTACACCTTC. Its protein is CAWSVPPSDSLYGYTF.

This clone occurred once. The V call is TRBV6-4, the J call TRBJ2-2; D is ambiguous. The V end was cut by 2 bases, the J end by 5 bases, with 6 bases between. This CDR3 contains 13 residues. The germline V gene has CDR1 MRHNA and CDR2 SNTAGT. CDR3 loop: CASSDGDTGELFF. CDR3 DNA: TGTGCCAGCAGTGACGGGGATACCGGGGAGCTGTTTTTT.

The chain is built from TRBV28 and TRBJ2-5; 10 bases map to TRBD1. Germline CDR1 MDHEN, CDR2 SYDVKM. The CDR3 spans 15 residues. With V trimmed by 3 bases and J by 4 bases, 5 bases remained unmatched. CDR3 nucleotides: TGTGCCAGCAGTTTCTTCGGACAGGGGGGAGAGACCCAGTACTTC. As protein: CASSFFGQGGETQYF.

This clone has more than one count but fewer than ten. The chain combines TRBV7-3 with TRBJ1-2, with D hard to call. CDR1 is SGHTA, CDR2 FQGTGA, per germline. Trimming shortened V by 5 bases and J by 4 bases, and 11 bases separated the two germline ends. The CDR3 extends over 13 amino acids. The CDR3 is CASSPAGGYGYTF. Written as DNA, the CDR3 is TGTGCCAGCAGCCCCGCGGGTGGCTATGGCTACACCTTC.

The genes are TRBV5-1 and TRBJ1-1; D not certain. CDR1 is SGHRS, CDR2 YFSETQ, per germline. The CDR3 loop spans 12 amino acids. V lost 4 bases and J 7 bases, leaving 11 bases between the germline ends. Here the CDR3 reads CASSLSGFEAFF. In DNA, the CDR3 is TGCGCCAGCAGCCTCAGTGGTTTTGAAGCTTTCTTT.

The chain joins TRBV7-9 to TRBJ1-3; no definite D call. The CDR3 is 12 residues long. The germline V and J ends were trimmed by 5 bases and 14 bases, with 16 bases remaining between them. Germline values: CDR1 SEHNR, CDR2 FQNEAQ (reference sequence). The CDR3 protein is CASSPSDLGVYF. CDR3 in DNA: TGTGCCAGCAGCCCATCAGACCTAGGTGTATATTTT.

The rearrangement joins TRBV2 to TRBJ1-4; a weak D match, TRBD1 (6 bases). V was pared by 4 bases and J by 4 bases, with 10 bases between. The CDR3 runs to 14 residues. From germline, CDR1 is SNHLY and CDR2 FYNNEI. The CDR3 nucleotides are TGTGCCAGCAGTGTAAACAGGGTTAATGAAAAACTGTTTTTT. As protein: CASSVNRVNEKLFF.

The V and J genes are TRBV19 and TRBJ1-6; D is unresolved. The CDR3 length is 11 residues. The germline V gene has CDR1 LNHDA and CDR2 SQIVND (reference sequence). V was pared by 4 bases and J by 9 bases, with 4 bases between. The CDR3 sequence is CASSKGSPLHF. CDR3 sequence (DNA): TGTGCCAGTAGTAAGGGTTCACCCCTCCACTTT.

V and J are TRBV27 and TRBJ1-1, with D perhaps TRBD1 (5 bases). The CDR3 runs 15 residues. The germline V and J ends were trimmed by 4 bases and 3 bases, with 15 bases remaining between them. Germline V gene sequence: CDR1 MNHEY, CDR2 SMNVEV (reference sequence). The CDR3 region has the DNA TGTGCCAGCAGTTCAATAATCAGGGCGGACACTGAAGCTTTCTTT. Its translation: CASSSIIRADTEAFF.

The CDR3 region is CASSPQGFVGYTF. The CDR3, as DNA: TGTGCCAGCAGCCCCCAGGGTTTCGTAGGCTACACCTTC. The J gene is TRBJ1-2, the V gene TRBV7-3; weak D call: TRBD1 (5 bases). Trimming pared 5 bases from V and 8 bases from J, leaving 15 bases between. The germline gives CDR1 SGHTA, CDR2 FQGTGA. The CDR3 covers 13 residues. Using reference TRBV7-3 and TRBJ1-2 for the parts outside the CDR3, the full variable domain is GAGVSQTPSNKVTEKGKYVELRCDPISGHTALYWYRQSLGQGPEFLIYFQGTGAADDSGLPNDRFFAVRPEGSVSTLKIQRTERGDSAVYLCASSPQGFVGYTFGSGTRLTVV.

This sequence joins TRBV5-1 and TRBJ2-3; no reliable D call. The CDR3 length is 15 residues. CDR1 is SGHRS and CDR2 is YFSETQ in the germline V gene. The V and J ends lost 3 bases and 2 bases respectively, with 13 bases between them. CDR3 residues: CASSSFRPNTDTQYF. The CDR3 DNA reads TGCGCCAGCAGCTCCTTCCGGCCTAACACAGATACGCAGTATTTT. Full variable domain (remainder filled in from reference TRBV5-1 and TRBJ2-3): KAGVTQTPRYLIKTRGQQVTLSCSPISGHRSVSWYQQTPGQGLQFLFEYFSETQRNKGNFPGRFSGRQFSNSRSEMNVSTLELGDSALYLCASSSFRPNTDTQYFGPGTRLTVL.

The rearrangement uses TRBV19 and TRBJ2-7, with 9 bases identical to TRBD1. This CDR3 has 14 amino acids. The germline CDR1 and CDR2 sequences are LNHDA and SQIVND (reference sequence). Trimming at V came to 4 bases and at J to 4 bases, leaving 5 bases not matched to a gene. CDR3 DNA sequence: TGTGCCAGTAGTACCGGGACAGGGAGGTACGAGCAGTACTTC. It encodes CASSTGTGRYEQYF.

This chain uses TRBV23-1 with TRBJ1-1, with TRBD1 identical over 8 bases. TRBV23-1 is an ORF; its function is uncertain. The length of the CDR3 is 14 residues. Losses at the gene ends were 7 bases for V and 0 bases for J; bases not matched to a gene: 4. The CDR3 sequence is CASIKTGVNTEAFF. CDR3 coding DNA: TGCGCCAGCATCAAGACAGGGGTGAACACTGAAGCTTTCTTT.

This rearrangement joins TRBV7-2 to TRBJ2-2; D gene ambiguous. Germline values: CDR1 SGHTA, CDR2 FQGNSA. The V gene lost 4 bases and the J gene lost 0 bases, with 3 bases spanning the gap. This CDR3 spans 13 amino acids. The CDR3 sequence is CASSSSNTGELFF. CDR3 nucleotide sequence: TGTGCCAGCAGCTCTTCGAACACCGGGGAGCTGTTTTTT.

The chain has TRBV9 and TRBJ2-3, with D unresolved. The germline V gene has CDR1 SGDLS and CDR2 YYNGEE. The CDR3 covers 16 residues. With 0 bases removed from V and 2 bases from J, the gap between germline ends came to 13 bases. CDR3 DNA sequence: TGTGCCAGCAGCGTAGACCTGGCCCTATCCACAGATACGCAGTATTTT. Its translation is CASSVDLALSTDTQYF.

J is TRBJ2-1 and V is TRBV9, with TRBD2 identical over 9 bases. J was trimmed by 7 bases and V by 4 bases; bases with no gene match: 9. In germline, CDR1 is SGDLS, CDR2 YYNGEE. CDR3 length: 15 amino acids. The CDR3 DNA sequence: TGTGCCAGCAGCCCCCTCGCGGGAGGGGATAATGAGCAGTTCTTC. It translates to CASSPLAGGDNEQFF.

This chain joins TRBV5-1 and TRBJ2-3; TRBD2 matches 12 bases. With V trimmed by 0 bases and J by 3 bases, 2 bases remained unmatched. Germline lookup yields CDR1 SGHRS and CDR2 YFSETQ. CDR3 length: 16 amino acids. CDR3 DNA sequence: TGCGCCAGCAGCTTGGGACTAGCGGGGGCTACAGATACGCAGTATTTT. Amino acid sequence: CASSLGLAGATDTQYF.

V gene TRBV14 combines with J gene TRBJ2-7; D is unclear. This CDR3 has 13 amino acids. V dropped 3 bases and J dropped 0 bases, with 6 bases sitting between them. CDR1 SGHDN and CDR2 FVKESK come from the germline V gene. The CDR3 reads CASSHDFSYEQYF. CDR3 DNA sequence: TGTGCCAGCAGCCACGACTTCTCCTACGAGCAGTACTTC.

In this sample, this clone turned up once. The CDR3 bases are TGTGCCAGCAGCGAGCCACTAGCGGGGGTAACAGATACGCAGTATTTT. The encoded protein is CASSEPLAGVTDTQYF. This chain links TRBV9 with TRBJ2-3; 11 nucleotides agree with TRBD2. Per germline, CDR1 SGDLS and CDR2 YYNGEE. With 3 bases clipped from V and 3 bases from J, the junction kept 6 bases outside the gene matches. The CDR3 has 16 residues. The variable domain in full, with the rest retrieved from reference TRBV9 and TRBJ2-3, is DSGVTQTPKHLITATGQRVTLRCSPRSGDLSVYWYQQSLDQGLQFLIQYYNGEERAKGNILERFSAQQFPDLHSELNLSSLELGDSALYFCASSEPLAGVTDTQYFGPGTRLTVL.

This chain joins TRBV11-3 and TRBJ2-3; D is possibly TRBD2 (5 bases). The germline gives CDR1 SGHNT, CDR2 YENEEA. The CDR3 is made up of 14 amino acids. Deletions cut 1 base from V and 5 bases from J, with 10 bases between. CDR3: CASSLAGAGDTQYF. For the CDR3, the DNA is TGTGCCAGCAGCTTAGCAGGTGCGGGAGATACGCAGTATTTT.

This clone was seen only once. The genes are TRBV7-9 and TRBJ1-3, with D perhaps TRBD1 (5 bases). V lost 11 bases and J 0 bases, leaving 23 bases between the germline ends. The germline V gene encodes CDR1 SEHNR and CDR2 FQNEAQ (reference sequence). The CDR3 contains 17 residues. Written as DNA, the CDR3 is TGTGCCTACCCAGGGACCTCTCTACAACCCTCTGGAAACACCATATATTTT. Translation: CAYPGTSLQPSGNTIYF.

V usage is TRBV18 and J usage is TRBJ2-5, with a possible D match to TRBD1 (7 bases). Trimming removed 3 bases at V and 2 bases at J, with 10 bases between. Germline CDR1 is KGHSH and CDR2 is LQKENI. The CDR3 consists of 14 residues. The DNA of the CDR3 is TGTGCCAGCTCACCCGCGGGACAGCAAGAGACCCAGTACTTC. It translates to CASSPAGQQETQYF.

V usage is TRBV7-9 and J usage is TRBJ1-4; weak D call: TRBD1 (6 bases). V shed 0 bases and J shed 4 bases, with 12 bases lying between them. Germline CDR1 is SEHNR and CDR2 is FQNEAQ (reference sequence). The CDR3 has 16 residues. In DNA, the CDR3 is TGTGCCAGCAGCTTAGCTCCGGGACAAGATAATGAAAAACTGTTTTTT. Its protein product is CASSLAPGQDNEKLFF.

This chain uses TRBV10-3 with TRBJ1-2; D is unclear. The germline CDR1 and CDR2 sequences are ENHRY and SYGVKD. The CDR3 loop spans 15 amino acids. Trimming removed 6 bases at V and 0 bases at J, with 14 bases between. The CDR3 loop is CAISSGSITNYGYTF. CDR3 DNA sequence: TGTGCCATCAGCTCCGGCAGCATAACTAACTATGGCTACACCTTC.

The V and J genes are TRBV6-6 and TRBJ2-7, with D unresolved. V lost 5 bases to trimming and J lost 7 bases, with 12 bases between them. This CDR3 has 12 amino acids. Germline V gene data show CDR1 as MNHNY and CDR2 as SVGAGI (reference sequence). CDR3 sequence: CASSTPGREQYF. For the CDR3, the DNA is TGTGCCAGCAGTACCCCGGGTCGGGAGCAGTACTTC.

For this clone: Germline and junction disagree at one end, which may indicate a read error. This chain links TRBV2 with TRBJ2-5; no reliable D call. The CDR3 sequence is 10 residues long. From germline, CDR1 is SNHLY and CDR2 FYNNEI. The CDR3 loop reads CASSDTSRHF. CDR3 nucleotides: TGTGCCAGCAGTGACACCAGCCGACACTTC.

The chain couples TRBV27 to TRBJ2-1; a possible D gene is TRBD1 (6 bases). V lost 3 bases and J lost 3, with 12 bases in between. Germline V lookup: CDR1 MNHEY, CDR2 SMNVEV (reference sequence). The CDR3 has 15 amino acids. The CDR3 DNA is TGTGCCAGCAGTTTGGGGGCCTACCGCTACAATGAGCAGTTCTTC. Translating it yields CASSLGAYRYNEQFF.

Worth noting for this clone: The sample contains more than one DNA sequence encoding this CDR3. The chain has TRBV29-1 and TRBJ2-1; maybe TRBD1 (6 bases). Trimming pared 6 bases from V and 6 bases from J, leaving 18 bases between. The CDR3 runs 14 residues. Germline CDR1 SQVTM, CDR2 ANQGSEA. CDR3 sequence reads: CSVLQGHGGNEQFF. The CDR3 nucleotides are TGCAGCGTCCTACAGGGTCATGGGGGCAATGAGCAGTTCTTC.

The chain joins TRBV10-3 to TRBJ1-2; possibly TRBD1 for D (5 bases). The germline gives CDR1 ENHRY, CDR2 SYGVKD. V lost 3 bases to trimming and J lost 7 bases, with 15 bases between them. The CDR3 spans 14 residues. The CDR3 protein is CAISDLRGERGYTF. CDR3 nucleotides: TGTGCCATCAGTGATCTACGAGGGGAGCGTGGCTACACCTTC.